One T cell receptor beta chain is described in this entry. This clone's antigen is unknown. Base qualities are not recorded, but no much larger clone differs from it by a single base. The cohort consisted of some 730 healthy bone marrow donors. All cohort members were sampled while nominally healthy, although unrecorded immune exposures were likely present. Of the roughly 620 cohort members, 289 had positive CMV serostatus and about 330 had negative CMV serostatus, and CMV serostatus was not recorded for the donor. Each donor provided a peripheral blood sample, and peripheral blood mononuclear cells were used for TCR beta sequencing. Genomic DNA was extracted from the blood cell samples with the Qiagen DNeasy Blood Extraction Kit. CDR1 MNHNY and CDR2 SVGAGI are derived from the germline V gene (reference sequence). A distance of 12 bases separates the germline ends of V and J, which lose 6 bases and 0 bases respectively. The CDR3, cysteine through phenylalanine, is 15 amino acids long. CDR3 DNA only is kept here, 45 bases in frame from base 1.

Libraries were built with the immunoSEQ multiplex PCR assay. The multiplex PCR relied on a mix of 60 forward primers for TCR Vbeta segments and 13 reverse primers for TCR Jbeta segments. A multiplex PCR assay on genomic DNA amplified the CDR3 region of rearranged TCR beta genes. The Illumina HiSeq System was used to sequence the amplified TCR beta libraries as 87-base-pair reads. Per the original workflow: A later analysis tallied around 80 million unique TCR beta chains across the approximately 670 repertoires, and approximately 9.9 million of those chains were shared by two or more donors. A nearest-neighbor algorithm error-corrected the raw reads and collapsed the reads into unique sequences, merging closely related sequences to remove PCR and sequencing errors. To assign V, D and J gene segments, CDR3 sequences were aligned to IMGT reference sequences. For a sequence to be retained, at least a six-nucleotide match to both a V gene segment and a J gene segment was required. Rearrangements were classified as productive when the CDR3 lacked stop codons and remained in frame with V and J, and all other rearrangements were classified as non-productive. Following IMGT convention, CDR3 was defined as the stretch from the second conserved V-encoded cysteine up to the conserved J-encoded phenylalanine. The earlier analysis of more than 450 of the donors excluded sequences that lacked an unambiguous match to a single V gene segment. In an earlier analysis of approximately 500 of the donors, a V segment was called functional when productive rearrangements were above 56.7%, and segregating when the standard deviation between donors exceeded 5%. A statistical classification framework was built for diagnosing cytomegalovirus status from the catalog of TCR beta chain sequences. In a later analysis, TCR nucleotide sequences were compared against IMGT/GENE-DB human TR gene sequences so that V and J genes could be assigned. The TCRdist pipeline was used in a later analysis to assign CDR3 sequences and most-parsimonious VDJ recombination scenarios. In a later analysis, every TCR beta chain was defined by the combination of its CDR3 amino acid sequence and its V-gene family, and reads without a unique V-gene family were dropped. To address suspected cross-contamination and a sequencing artifact, a later analysis removed roughly 640 highly shared, low-generation-probability nucleotide sequences. For each public chain, a later analysis derived a clonal expansion index from normalized ranks of inferred template counts within each repertoire. A later analysis computed generation probabilities with a VDJ recombination model fitted to out-of-frame rearrangements, and checked the results against IGoR. Hypergeometric tests were used in a later analysis to score TCR-TCR, TCR-HLA and TCR-CMV co-occurrence, with a repertoire-size bias correction applied to the TCR pairs. False discovery rates were estimated in a later analysis by permuting HLA or CMV assignments 20 times. A later analysis grouped co-occurring TCRs with DBSCAN, adding TCRdist sequence similarity when clustering within HLA-allele-positive subsets. Repertoires with fewer than 30,000 or more than 120,000 public chains were left out of co-occurrence clustering, as were a few repertoires with anomalous nucleotide sharing. TCRdb mirrors the immuneACCESS table, restricted to in-frame sequences. Some clones are absent from its copies; in checked studies, under half trace to an unresolved V gene, and the reason for the others is unknown. Clone size and the V and J calls come from that table; the DNA yielded D and trimming. Counted in this sample were roughly 70,000 clones; 74% of them appeared once. The top ten clonotypes cover roughly 10% of the sample.

These data belong to a study of cytomegalovirus exposure and HLA in healthy donors (dated by TCRdb to the late 2010s). Describing the broader study: In an earlier analysis of 550 to 750 of the donors, 276 Gb of sequence data and roughly 100 million unique TCR beta sequences from 150 million to 200 million T cells were reported. Roughly 300 gigabases of sequencing data and roughly 81 million unique TCR sequences made up an early release that covered roughly 670 HLA-typed donors. All discovery cohort repertoires had been generated using a single sequencing platform. Donor age, sex, ethnicity and CMV serostatus were compiled together with the repertoire data. On average, around 240,000 unique TCR beta nucleotide sequences were sequenced per donor among about 400 genotyped donors of the cohort, with 15% to 20% of those sequences being non-productive. An earlier analysis of some 600 of the donors applied high-throughput TCR beta sequencing to assess whether each TCR beta V gene segment acted as functional or pseudogenic. A later genetic analysis took genome-wide SNP genotypes for 398 of the 666 donors and used that subset as a discovery cohort. The study profiled the T cell repertoires of about 720 subjects by immunosequencing and related them to cytomegalovirus serostatus. The study aimed to test whether signatures of past pathogen exposure could be identified by cataloging public T cell receptors. Of the approximately 400 genotyped donors, approximately 83% fell in the genetic ancestry cluster associated with self-reported Caucasian donors. The study combined high-throughput TCR immunosequencing, statistical association of individual TCRs with disease status, and machine learning to predict cytomegalovirus infection status. Roughly 5 DR-DQ haplotypes were handled as single units for association and clustering, since linkage in the cohort was strong. Typing coverage differed by locus: A, B, C, DRB1 and DQB1 were typed in about 629-640 donors, DQA1 in approximately 520, DPA1 in over 600, and DPB1 in just under 490. HLA typing covered class I and class II loci at four-digit resolution. A later analysis re-examined previously published TCR beta repertoires from more than 550 donors and added high-resolution HLA genotyping to investigate patterns of TCR occurrence. Along with the 666-subject first cohort, a separate validation cohort of approximately 110 different subjects was used. In the later analysis, no new phenotypic data were used to find candidate immune exposures; instead, reliance was placed on TCR beta sequences and their occurrence across donors. Study-wide findings and limitations: Some 16 rarely observed V segments, including chromosome 9 orphons, were excluded from the earlier analysis of just under 600 of the donors because counts were too low. Presence/absence analyses assumed roughly uniform sequencing depth across donors, an assumption that may not hold. In a later analysis, 15,000 to 20,000 TCR beta sequences were associated with specific HLA alleles at a false discovery rate of 0.05. Across donors, most TCR sequences were observed very rarely, whereas some public TCRs were present in many individuals. In a later analysis, most CMV-associated TCR beta chains were found to appear HLA-restricted, with HLA associations seemingly driven largely by CMV exposure. In a later analysis, HLA-associated TCR beta chains showed more clonal expansion and lower generation probabilities than non-associated chains that were equally common. In a later analysis, the rate of TCR association differed among HLA loci, with DRB1 alleles having the most associated TCRs and HLA-C alleles having the fewest. The classifier was reported to diagnose cytomegalovirus status with high specificity and sensitivity in both the original and validation cohorts. An earlier analysis of approximately 540 of the donors showed that most TCR beta V segments appeared in productive rearrangements either about 87% or about 30% of the time, which broadly matched IMGT annotations. According to the authors, the approach could potentially be generalized to other disease states and immunological phenotypes. The study listed approximately 150 TCR beta chains as associated with cytomegalovirus. A further reported finding was that TCR beta sequences accurately predicted the HLA-A and HLA-B alleles for most subjects in the first cohort. In vitro tests confirmed that a few of the cytomegalovirus-associated TCR beta chains recognize cytomegalovirus antigens. In a later genetic analysis, a missense DCLRE1C variant was associated with V-gene and J-gene trimming of TCR beta chains, and the association was replicated in an independent cohort. For the cohort, immune exposure information was limited to CMV serostatus. A cluster of highly shared sequence variants was judged likely to be a technical artifact of the sequencing pipeline. Because HLA typing was unavailable for some donors at each locus, only the typed subset was used in association tests. In a later analysis, several top co-occurrence clusters were reported to appear linked to parvovirus B19, influenza, CMV and Epstein-Barr virus. The cohort was sequenced for TCR beta chains only, and without alpha or paired-chain data the features that could be detected were limited. Strong co-occurrence of HLA alleles, especially DR and DQ, made assigning TCR associations to individual alleles difficult. Some IMGT-functional V segments, including TRBV6-2 and TRBV6-3, could not be distinguished by the 87-base-pair reads and were therefore excluded. Linkage disequilibrium might explain the correlated functional status among segregating V segments, but an unknown experimental factor could not be ruled out. A later genetic analysis reported fewer N-insertions in productive TCRs among donors in an Asian-associated ancestry cluster than the roughly 670-donor mean.

Sequencing used PBMCs. The V and J segments used are TRBV6-6 and TRBJ2-1, with an unclear D gene assignment. This sequence was found in a human donor in good health. The DNA reads TGTGCCAGCAGACAGACCGATAGCTCCTACAATGAGCAGTTCTTC. Its protein is CASRQTDSSYNEQFF.